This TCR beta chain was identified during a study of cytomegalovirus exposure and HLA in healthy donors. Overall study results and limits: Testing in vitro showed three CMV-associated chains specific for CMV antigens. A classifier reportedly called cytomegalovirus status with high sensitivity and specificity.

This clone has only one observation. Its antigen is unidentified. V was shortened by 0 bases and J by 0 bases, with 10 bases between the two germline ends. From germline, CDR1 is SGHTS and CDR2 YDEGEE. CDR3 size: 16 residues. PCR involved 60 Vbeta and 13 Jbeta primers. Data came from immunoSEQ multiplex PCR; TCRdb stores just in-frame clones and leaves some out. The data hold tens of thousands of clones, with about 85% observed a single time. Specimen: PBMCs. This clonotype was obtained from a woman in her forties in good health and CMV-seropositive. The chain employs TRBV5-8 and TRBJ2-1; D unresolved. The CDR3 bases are TGTGCCAGCAGCTTGGGACAACCGAGCTCCTACAATGAGCAGTTCTTC. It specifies CASSLGQPSSYNEQFF.